The clone carrying this TCR beta chain has a handful of counts. V lost 0 bases and J 10 bases, leaving 12 bases between the germline ends. The CDR3 loop spans 13 amino acids. The germline CDR1 and CDR2 sequences are MNHNS and SASEGT. The data derive from a study of blood T cell repertoires in COVID-19. Study summary: COVID-19 samples from acute and convalescent phases originated in the United States, Italy and Spain. T cells, B-cell-depleted T cells, or PBMCs supplied cDNA or gDNA.

Per the original data handling: It was from reference gene primer amplification that nucleated cell counts were estimated. TCRdb's copy holds only in-frame clones and misses some; the assay was immunoSEQ multiplex PCR. V and J calls and clone size are given by that table; D and trimming were obtained from the DNA. The profile shows about 210,000 clones, around 84% of them singletons. The origin of this receptor is a man in his 60s with acute or convalescent COVID-19. Specimen: peripheral blood. The chain uses TRBV6-1 and TRBJ1-1; D is perhaps TRBD1 (5 bases). The CDR3 DNA follows: TGTGCCAGCAGTGAAGCCAGGCAGGGTGGAGCTTTCTTT. This sequence encodes CASSEARQGGAFF.